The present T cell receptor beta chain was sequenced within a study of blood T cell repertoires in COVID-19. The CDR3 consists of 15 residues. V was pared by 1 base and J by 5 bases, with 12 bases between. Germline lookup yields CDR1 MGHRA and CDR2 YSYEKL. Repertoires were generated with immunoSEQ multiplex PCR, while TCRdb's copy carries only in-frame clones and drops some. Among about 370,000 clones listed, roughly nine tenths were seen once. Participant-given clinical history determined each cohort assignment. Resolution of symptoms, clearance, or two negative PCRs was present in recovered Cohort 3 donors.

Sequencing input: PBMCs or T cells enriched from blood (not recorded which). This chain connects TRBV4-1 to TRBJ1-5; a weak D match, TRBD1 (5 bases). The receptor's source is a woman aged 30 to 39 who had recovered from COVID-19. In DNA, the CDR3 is TGCGCCAGCAGCCAAGGAGTCGGGGGGGATCAGCCCCAGCATTTT. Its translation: CASSQGVGGDQPQHF.